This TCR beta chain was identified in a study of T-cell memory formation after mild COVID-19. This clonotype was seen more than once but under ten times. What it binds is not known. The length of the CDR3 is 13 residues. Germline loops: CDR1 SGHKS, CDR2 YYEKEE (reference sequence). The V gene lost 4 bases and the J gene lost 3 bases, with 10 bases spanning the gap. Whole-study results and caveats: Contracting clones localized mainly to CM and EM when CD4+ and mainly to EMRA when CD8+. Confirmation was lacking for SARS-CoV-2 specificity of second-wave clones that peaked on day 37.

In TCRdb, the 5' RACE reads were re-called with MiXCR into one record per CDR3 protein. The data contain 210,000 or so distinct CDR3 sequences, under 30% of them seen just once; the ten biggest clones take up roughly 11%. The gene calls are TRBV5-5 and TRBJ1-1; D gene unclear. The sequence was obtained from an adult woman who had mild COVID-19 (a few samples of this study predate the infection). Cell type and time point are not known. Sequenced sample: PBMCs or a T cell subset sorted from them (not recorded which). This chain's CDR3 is CASSRGRDTEAFF. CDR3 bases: TGTGCCAGCAGCAGAGGAAGGGACACTGAAGCTTTCTTT. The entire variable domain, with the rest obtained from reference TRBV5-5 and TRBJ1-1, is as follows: DAGVTQSPTHLIKTRGQQVTLRCSPISGHKSVSWYQQVLGQGPQFIFQYYEKEERGRGNFPDRFSARQFPNYSSELNVNALLLGDSALYLCASSRGRDTEAFFGQGTRLTVV.